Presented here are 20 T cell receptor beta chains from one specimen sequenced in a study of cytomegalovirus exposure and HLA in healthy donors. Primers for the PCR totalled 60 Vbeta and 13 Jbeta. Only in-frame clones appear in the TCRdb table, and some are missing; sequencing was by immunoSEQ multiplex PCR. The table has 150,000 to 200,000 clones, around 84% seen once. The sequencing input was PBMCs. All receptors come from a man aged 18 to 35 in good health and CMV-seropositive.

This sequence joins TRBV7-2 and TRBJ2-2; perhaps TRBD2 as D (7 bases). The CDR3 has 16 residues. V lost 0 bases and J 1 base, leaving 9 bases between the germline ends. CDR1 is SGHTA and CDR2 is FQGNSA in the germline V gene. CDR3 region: CASSLAGGLNTGELFF. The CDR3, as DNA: TGTGCCAGCAGCTTAGCGGGGGGGCTGAACACCGGGGAGCTGTTTTTT.

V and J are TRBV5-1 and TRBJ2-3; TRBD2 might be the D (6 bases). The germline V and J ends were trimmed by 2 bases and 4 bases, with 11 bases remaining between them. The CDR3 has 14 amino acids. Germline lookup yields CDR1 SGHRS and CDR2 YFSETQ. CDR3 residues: CASSLSGTADTQYF. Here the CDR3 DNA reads TGCGCCAGCAGCTTATCCGGGACTGCAGATACGCAGTATTTT.

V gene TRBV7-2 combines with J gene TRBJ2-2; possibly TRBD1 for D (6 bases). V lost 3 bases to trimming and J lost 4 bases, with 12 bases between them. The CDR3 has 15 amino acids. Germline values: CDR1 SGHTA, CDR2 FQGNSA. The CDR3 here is CASSFMGAGTGELFF. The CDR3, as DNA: TGTGCCAGCAGCTTTATGGGGGCGGGCACCGGGGAGCTGTTTTTT. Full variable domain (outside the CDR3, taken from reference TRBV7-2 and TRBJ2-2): GAGVSQSPSNKVTEKGKDVELRCDPISGHTALYWYRQSLGQGLEFLIYFQGNSAPDKSGLPSDRFSAERTGGSVSTLTIQRTQQEDSAVYLCASSFMGAGTGELFFGEGSRLTVL.

The CDR3 is CASSKRRTGLTQETQYF. CDR3 coding DNA: TGTGCCAGCTCAAAAAGACGAACGGGACTCACCCAAGAGACCCAGTACTTC. The chain joins TRBV18 to TRBJ2-5, with D possibly matching TRBD2 (6 bases). Trimming removed 5 bases at V and 1 base at J, with 20 bases between. Germline CDR1 reads KGHSH; CDR2 reads LQKENI. The CDR3 has 17 residues.

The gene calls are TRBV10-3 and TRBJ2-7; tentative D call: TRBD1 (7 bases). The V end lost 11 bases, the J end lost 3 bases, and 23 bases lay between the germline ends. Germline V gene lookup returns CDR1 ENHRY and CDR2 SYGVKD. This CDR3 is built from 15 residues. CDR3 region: CASHPGQAGYYEQYF. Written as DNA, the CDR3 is TGTGCCTCTCACCCTGGACAGGCGGGGTACTACGAGCAGTACTTC.

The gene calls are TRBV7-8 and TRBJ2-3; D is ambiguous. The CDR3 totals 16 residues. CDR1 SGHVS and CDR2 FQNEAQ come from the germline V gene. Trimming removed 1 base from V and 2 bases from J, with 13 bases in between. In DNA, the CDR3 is TGTGCCAGCAGCTTAGAGCAACAGCCCTCCACAGATACGCAGTATTTT. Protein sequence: CASSLEQQPSTDTQYF.

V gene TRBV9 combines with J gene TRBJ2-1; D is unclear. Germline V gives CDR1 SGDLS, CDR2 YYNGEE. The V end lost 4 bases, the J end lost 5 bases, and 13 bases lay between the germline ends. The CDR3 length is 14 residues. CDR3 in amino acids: CASSSRSYDNEQFF. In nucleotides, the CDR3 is TGTGCCAGCAGCTCCCGAAGCTACGACAATGAGCAGTTCTTC.

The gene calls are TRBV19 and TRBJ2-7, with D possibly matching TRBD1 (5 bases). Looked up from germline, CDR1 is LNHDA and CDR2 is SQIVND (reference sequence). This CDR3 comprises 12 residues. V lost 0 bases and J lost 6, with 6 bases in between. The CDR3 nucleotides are TGTGCCAGTAGTATAGACAGGGTCGAGCAGTACTTC. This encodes CASSIDRVEQYF.

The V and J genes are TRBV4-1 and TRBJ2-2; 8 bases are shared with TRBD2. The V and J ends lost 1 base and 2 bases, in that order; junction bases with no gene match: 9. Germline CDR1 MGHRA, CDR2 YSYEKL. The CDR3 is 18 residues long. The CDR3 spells CASSQASGGGINTGELFF. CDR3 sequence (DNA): TGCGCCAGCAGCCAAGCCTCCGGCGGGGGGATTAACACCGGGGAGCTGTTTTTT.

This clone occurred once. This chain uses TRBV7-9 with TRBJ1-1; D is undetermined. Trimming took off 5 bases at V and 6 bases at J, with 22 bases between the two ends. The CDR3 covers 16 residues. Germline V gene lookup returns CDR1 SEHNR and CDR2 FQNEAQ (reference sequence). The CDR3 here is CASSLLAWRLLSEAFF. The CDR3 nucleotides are TGTGCCAGCAGCCTCCTGGCTTGGCGGCTTCTCTCTGAAGCTTTCTTT.

This chain's CDR3 is CASSAQRVGTDTQYF. The CDR3 DNA reads TGTGCCAGCAGTGCCCAGAGGGTGGGCACAGATACGCAGTATTTT. This chain links TRBV6-1 with TRBJ2-3; D may be TRBD2 (5 bases). V was cut by 4 bases and J by 1 base, with 12 bases left in between. Per germline, CDR1 MNHNS and CDR2 SASEGT. There are 15 residues in the CDR3.

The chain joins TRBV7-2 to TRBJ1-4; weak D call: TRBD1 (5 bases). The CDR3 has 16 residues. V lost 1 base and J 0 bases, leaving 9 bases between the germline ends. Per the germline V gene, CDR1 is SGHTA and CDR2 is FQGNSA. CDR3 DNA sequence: TGTGCCAGCAGCTTAGGAGACAGAACAACTAATGAAAAACTGTTTTTT. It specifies CASSLGDRTTNEKLFF.

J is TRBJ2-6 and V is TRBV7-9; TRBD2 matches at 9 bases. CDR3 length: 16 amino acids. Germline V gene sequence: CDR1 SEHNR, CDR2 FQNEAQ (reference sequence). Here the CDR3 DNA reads TGTTCCTCTCCCGCGGGGGGGGAATCTGGGGCCAACGTCCTGACTTTC. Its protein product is CSSPAGGESGANVLTF.

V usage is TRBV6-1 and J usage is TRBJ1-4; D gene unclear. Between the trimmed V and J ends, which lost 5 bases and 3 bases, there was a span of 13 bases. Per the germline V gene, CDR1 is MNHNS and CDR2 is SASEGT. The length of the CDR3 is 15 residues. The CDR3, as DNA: TGTGCCAGCAGTCGAGACACAATCCCTAATGAAAAACTGTTTTTT. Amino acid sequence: CASSRDTIPNEKLFF.

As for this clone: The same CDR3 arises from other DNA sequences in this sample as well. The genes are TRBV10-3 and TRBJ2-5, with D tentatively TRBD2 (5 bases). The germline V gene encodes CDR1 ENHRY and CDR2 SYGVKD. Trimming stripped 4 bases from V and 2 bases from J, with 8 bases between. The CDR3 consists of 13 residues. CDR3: CAISGGQQETQYF. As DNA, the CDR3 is TGTGCCATCAGTGGCGGGCAGCAAGAGACCCAGTACTTC.

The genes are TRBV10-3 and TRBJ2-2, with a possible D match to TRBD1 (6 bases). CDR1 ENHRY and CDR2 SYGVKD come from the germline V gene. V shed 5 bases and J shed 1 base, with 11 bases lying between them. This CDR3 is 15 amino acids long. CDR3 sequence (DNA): TGTGCCATCAGTCCGACAGGATTGAACACCGGGGAGCTGTTTTTT. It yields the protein CAISPTGLNTGELFF.

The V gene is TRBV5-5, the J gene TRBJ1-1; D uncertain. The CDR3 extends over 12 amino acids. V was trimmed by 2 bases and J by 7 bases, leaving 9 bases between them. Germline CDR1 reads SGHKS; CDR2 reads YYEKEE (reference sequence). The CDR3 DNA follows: TGTGCCAGCAGCTTTCGTGGCAATGAAGCTTTCTTT. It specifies CASSFRGNEAFF.

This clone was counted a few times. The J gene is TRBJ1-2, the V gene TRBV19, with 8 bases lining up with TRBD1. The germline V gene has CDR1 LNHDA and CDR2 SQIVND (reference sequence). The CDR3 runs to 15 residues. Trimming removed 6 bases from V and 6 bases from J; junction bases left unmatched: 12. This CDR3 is CASSPPTGGRNGYTF. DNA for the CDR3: TGTGCCAGTAGCCCCCCCACAGGGGGGCGGAATGGCTACACCTTC. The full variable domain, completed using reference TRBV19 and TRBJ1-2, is DGGITQSPKYLFRKEGQNVTLSCEQNLNHDAMYWYRQDPGQGLRLIYYSQIVNDFQKGDIAEGYSVSREKKESFPLTVTSAQKNPTAFYLCASSPPTGGRNGYTFGSGTRLTVV.

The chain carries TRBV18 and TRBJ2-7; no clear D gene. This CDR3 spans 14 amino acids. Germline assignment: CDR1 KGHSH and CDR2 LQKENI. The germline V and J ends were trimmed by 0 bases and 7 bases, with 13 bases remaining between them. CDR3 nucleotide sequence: TGTGCCAGCTCACCACCGGGCAGTCCTACAGAGCAGTACTTC. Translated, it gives CASSPPGSPTEQYF.

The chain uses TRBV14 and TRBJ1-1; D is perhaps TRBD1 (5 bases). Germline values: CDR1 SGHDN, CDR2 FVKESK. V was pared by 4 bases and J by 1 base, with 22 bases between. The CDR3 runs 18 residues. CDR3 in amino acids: CASSPGLGRRRGNTEAFF. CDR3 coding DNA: TGTGCCAGCAGCCCTGGACTGGGGCGCAGGAGGGGGAACACTGAAGCTTTCTTT. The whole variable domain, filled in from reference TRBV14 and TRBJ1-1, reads EAGVTQFPSHSVIEKGQTVTLRCDPISGHDNLYWYRRVMGKEIKFLLHFVKESKQDESGMPNNRFLAERTGGTYSTLKVQPAELEDSGVYFCASSPGLGRRRGNTEAFFGQGTRLTVV.